The 18 T cell receptor beta chains in this list originate from one sample, sequenced in a study of naive CD8 T cells in extremely preterm neonates. Repertoires were generated with immunoSEQ multiplex PCR, while TCRdb's copy carries only in-frame clones and drops some. The table shows about 7,100 clones, with about 98% occurring only once. The sequenced material came from naive CD8+ T cells from blood. Receptors were obtained from a human donor in good health.

J is TRBJ2-3 and V is TRBV2; 9 bases are shared with TRBD1. The CDR3 has 15 residues. Trimming cost V 1 base and J 6 bases; bases outside gene matches: 5. The V gene's germline CDR1 is SNHLY and CDR2 FYNNEI. CDR3: CASSEVGQGLDTQYF. DNA for the CDR3: TGTGCCAGCAGTGAAGTGGGACAGGGATTGGATACGCAGTATTTT.

This rearrangement joins TRBV15 to TRBJ1-2; 7 bases agree with TRBD1. Germline V gene lookup returns CDR1 LNHNV and CDR2 YYDKDF (reference sequence). CDR3 length: 15 amino acids. V was pared by 4 bases and J by 1 base, with 6 bases of the junction left unmatched. This CDR3 reads CATSIRGQLNYGYTF. For the CDR3, the DNA is TGTGCCACCAGCATAAGGGGGCAGCTTAACTATGGCTACACCTTC.

V and J are TRBV6-5 and TRBJ2-3; D is unclear. V was clipped by 2 bases and J by 6 bases, with 9 bases between them. The CDR3 runs 13 residues. Per the germline V gene, CDR1 is MNHEY and CDR2 is SVGAGI. The CDR3 loop is CASSYVGGDTQYF. The CDR3 DNA reads as TGTGCCAGCAGTTACGTAGGCGGTGATACGCAGTATTTT.

This clone was recorded a few times. The rearrangement links TRBV19 to TRBJ2-7; D gene unclear. V was trimmed by 2 bases and J by 7 bases, leaving 6 bases between them. CDR1 is LNHDA and CDR2 is SQIVND in the germline V gene (reference sequence). The CDR3 totals 11 residues. This CDR3 is CASSISGEQYF. CDR3 nucleotides: TGTGCCAGTAGTATATCAGGAGAGCAGTACTTC.

The chain joins TRBV7-2 to TRBJ2-7; weak D call: TRBD2 (5 bases). Germline assignment: CDR1 SGHTA and CDR2 FQGNSA. The CDR3 covers 14 residues. V lost 3 bases and J 5 bases, leaving 14 bases between the germline ends. The CDR3 is CASSFRDSVNEQYF. In nucleotides, the CDR3 is TGTGCCAGCAGCTTCCGGGATAGCGTTAACGAGCAGTACTTC.

The chain combines TRBV5-1 with TRBJ2-7; TRBD1 is a possible D gene (7 bases). Trimming removed 2 bases from V and 1 base from J, with 13 bases in between. In germline, CDR1 is SGHRS, CDR2 YFSETQ. The length of the CDR3 is 15 residues. In DNA form, the CDR3 reads TGCGCCAGCAGCTTCGGGCAGGGGGGATCCTACGAGCAGTACTTC. It translates to CASSFGQGGSYEQYF. The variable domain in full, with the rest retrieved from reference TRBV5-1 and TRBJ2-7, is KAGVTQTPRYLIKTRGQQVTLSCSPISGHRSVSWYQQTPGQGLQFLFEYFSETQRNKGNFPGRFSGRQFSNSRSEMNVSTLELGDSALYLCASSFGQGGSYEQYFGPGTRLTVT.

V and J are TRBV27 and TRBJ1-1; D may be TRBD1 (5 bases). Per germline, CDR1 MNHEY and CDR2 SMNVEV (reference sequence). V shed 7 bases and J shed 1 base, with 28 bases lying between them. This CDR3 contains 19 residues. The CDR3 sequence is CASKPRVDSQGFENTEAFF. As DNA, the CDR3 is TGTGCCAGCAAGCCTCGAGTCGATAGTCAGGGCTTCGAGAACACTGAAGCTTTCTTT.

The chain joins TRBV5-5 to TRBJ2-5, with a possible D match to TRBD2 (5 bases). Germline assignment: CDR1 SGHKS and CDR2 YYEKEE (reference sequence). CDR3 length: 15 amino acids. The V end lost 5 bases, the J end lost 1 base, and 15 bases lay between the germline ends. CDR3 in amino acids: CASRGIASSQETQYF. The CDR3 DNA sequence: TGTGCCAGCAGGGGAATAGCGAGCTCCCAAGAGACCCAGTACTTC.

The genes are TRBV27 and TRBJ2-1; D unresolved. CDR1 and CDR2 from the germline V gene are MNHEY and SMNVEV (reference sequence). V lost 5 bases, J lost 6 bases, and 8 bases lay in between. The CDR3 consists of 12 residues. This CDR3 is CASSPPGNEQFF. CDR3 nucleotides: TGTGCCAGCAGTCCACCAGGCAATGAGCAGTTCTTC.

The J gene is TRBJ2-7, the V gene TRBV5-4, with D perhaps TRBD1 (6 bases). Germline V gene lookup returns CDR1 SGHNT and CDR2 YYREEE (reference sequence). Trimming pared 1 base from V and 1 base from J, leaving 9 bases between. This CDR3 region has 14 residues. This CDR3 reads CASSLRDKSYEQYF. The CDR3 nucleotides read TGTGCCAGCAGCTTGCGGGACAAATCCTACGAGCAGTACTTC.

The chain has TRBV2 and TRBJ1-3; a weak D match, TRBD1 (5 bases). Trimming pared 4 bases from V and 8 bases from J, leaving 9 bases between. The CDR3 spans 12 residues. The germline V gene encodes CDR1 SNHLY and CDR2 FYNNEI. CDR3 region: CASSGEQDTIYF. The CDR3 bases are TGTGCCAGCAGTGGCGAACAGGACACCATATATTTT.

The gene calls are TRBV18 and TRBJ2-7, with 7 bases matching TRBD2. V lost 2 bases and J lost 0; bases outside the gene matches: 7. Germline CDR1 and CDR2: KGHSH and LQKENI. The CDR3 consists of 16 residues. CDR3 loop: CASSPVSRGTSYEQYF. The CDR3 bases are TGTGCCAGCTCACCAGTCTCGCGGGGGACCTCCTACGAGCAGTACTTC.

This clone was seen just once. This chain connects TRBV7-8 to TRBJ2-6, with unresolved D. The CDR3 extends over 18 amino acids. The V end lost 0 bases, the J end lost 0 bases, and 12 bases lay between the germline ends. The germline CDR1 and CDR2 sequences are SGHVS and FQNEAQ. The CDR3: CASSLARISDSGANVLTF. Written as DNA, the CDR3 is TGTGCCAGCAGCTTAGCGCGGATAAGCGACTCTGGGGCCAACGTCCTGACTTTC.

The rearrangement links TRBV4-2 to TRBJ2-7; 8 bases fit TRBD2. The length of the CDR3 is 15 residues. The germline gives CDR1 LGHNA, CDR2 YNFKEQ. V lost 4 bases to trimming and J lost 3 bases; unmatched junction nucleotides: 8. The CDR3 protein is CASSPERGRIYEQYF. The CDR3 nucleotides read TGTGCCAGCAGCCCGGAACGCGGGAGGATCTACGAGCAGTACTTC.

The genes are TRBV13 and TRBJ2-2, with 7 nucleotides matching TRBD1. The CDR3 loop spans 17 amino acids. The trim removed 4 bases at V and 0 bases at J, leaving 8 bases unmatched. Germline V gives CDR1 PRHDT, CDR2 FYEKMQ (reference sequence). The CDR3 here is CASSSGTESANTGELFF. CDR3 nucleotides: TGTGCCAGCAGCTCCGGGACAGAAAGCGCGAACACCGGGGAGCTGTTTTTT. The whole variable domain, filled in from reference TRBV13 and TRBJ2-2, reads AAGVIQSPRHLIKEKRETATLKCYPIPRHDTVYWYQQGPGQDPQFLISFYEKMQSDKGSIPDRFSAQQFSDYHSELNMSSLELGDSALYFCASSSGTESANTGELFFGEGSRLTVL.

The V call is TRBV29-1, the J call TRBJ2-1; TRBD2 matches at 10 bases. CDR1 and CDR2 from the germline V gene are SQVTM and ANQGSEA. The CDR3 covers 13 residues. After removal of 3 bases from V and 10 bases from J, the junction contained 6 bases not matched to a gene. The CDR3: CSVDGLAGDEQFF. DNA for the CDR3: TGCAGCGTTGACGGGCTAGCGGGAGACGAGCAGTTCTTC.

The gene calls are TRBV5-1 and TRBJ1-1; a possible D gene is TRBD1 (6 bases). Trimming pared 4 bases from V and 6 bases from J, leaving 16 bases between. This CDR3 has 14 residues. The germline gives CDR1 SGHRS, CDR2 YFSETQ. CDR3 sequence (DNA): TGCGCCAGCAGCCTCCGGGACAAAGAGGCTGAAGCTTTCTTT. Translating it yields CASSLRDKEAEAFF.

The chain links TRBV30 to TRBJ1-2; 7 nucleotides agree with TRBD1. The length of the CDR3 is 14 residues. Trimming removed 3 bases from V and 3 bases from J; junction bases left unmatched: 7. From germline, CDR1 is GTSNPN and CDR2 SVGIG (reference sequence). CDR3 sequence reads: CAWRQGIGYYGYTF. CDR3 DNA sequence: TGTGCCTGGAGACAGGGGATTGGGTACTATGGCTACACCTTC.